At least ten counts were recorded for the clone carrying this TCR beta chain. Clinicians diagnosed patients from clinical symptoms, serum thyroxine and TRAb, thyroid ultrasound and orbital computed tomography. This entry is derived from a study of T cells in Graves' hyperthyroidism and ophthalmopathy. TCR beta CDR3 region amplification was performed from RNA transcripts. Using the HTBI primer set, a first-round RT-PCR was run on the TCR CDR3. Each CDR3 protein gets one entry after TCRdb re-called the multiplex PCR reads with MiXCR. The table shows hundreds of thousands of distinct CDR3 sequences, with about 14% occurring only once. The specimen sequenced was blood. The TCR originated in a woman in her 50s with Graves' ophthalmopathy.

The CDR3 DNA reads as TGCAGTGCTAGTGTGCCGGGACTAGCGGGGAACTCCTACAATGAGCAGTTCTTC. Its protein is CSASVPGLAGNSYNEQFF. The chain uses TRBV20-1 and TRBJ2-1, with 13 bases aligning to TRBD2. With V trimmed by 3 bases and J by 0 bases, 8 bases remained unmatched. Germline CDR1 DFQATT, CDR2 SNEGSKA (reference sequence). The CDR3 has 18 residues.